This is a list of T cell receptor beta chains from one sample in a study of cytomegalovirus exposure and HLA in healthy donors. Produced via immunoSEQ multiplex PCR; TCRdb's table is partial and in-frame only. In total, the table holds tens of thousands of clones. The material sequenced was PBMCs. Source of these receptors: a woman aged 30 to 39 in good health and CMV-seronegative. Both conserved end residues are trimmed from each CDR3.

CDR3aa: ASSFRLAESTDTQY; j_gene: TRBJ2-3; v_gene: TRBV5-6
CDR3aa: SADQGGVEAF; j_gene: TRBJ1-1; v_gene: TRBV29-1
CDR3aa: ASSDRRRDGYT; j_gene: TRBJ1-2; v_gene: TRBV5-6
CDR3aa: ASSPPSWATEAF; j_gene: TRBJ1-1; v_gene: TRBV6-6
CDR3aa: ASSFGQISYEQY; j_gene: TRBJ2-7; v_gene: TRBV28
CDR3aa: ASSLGAGYEQY; j_gene: TRBJ2-7; v_gene: TRBV5-5
CDR3aa: ASSIPGQQPQH; j_gene: TRBJ1-5; v_gene: TRBV19
CDR3aa: ASTKGDKDYGYT; j_gene: TRBJ1-2; v_gene: TRBV2
CDR3aa: ASSLESGPREQY; j_gene: TRBJ2-7; v_gene: TRBV5-4
CDR3aa: AWSIRRAKETQY; j_gene: TRBJ2-5; v_gene: TRBV30
CDR3aa: ASSQGGTSGRAGTDTQY; j_gene: TRBJ2-3; v_gene: TRBV4-2
CDR3aa: ASSYGQGASQPQH; j_gene: TRBJ1-5; v_gene: TRBV5-6
CDR3aa: ASTGTGYAYEQY; j_gene: TRBJ2-7; v_gene: TRBV6-1
CDR3aa: ASSQEGTGVGYT; j_gene: TRBJ1-2; v_gene: TRBV4-1
CDR3aa: ASSLQGQSEQF; j_gene: TRBJ2-1; v_gene: TRBV27
CDR3aa: ASSYAGRGPPEQY; j_gene: TRBJ2-7; v_gene: TRBV6-5
CDR3aa: ASSQDIQLAGGTDTQY; j_gene: TRBJ2-3; v_gene: TRBV4-2
CDR3aa: SANRVNTEAF; j_gene: TRBJ1-1; v_gene: TRBV29-1
CDR3aa: ASSYRGLGNEQY; j_gene: TRBJ2-7; v_gene: TRBV6-5
CDR3aa: ASSGQGDRPSGNTIY; j_gene: TRBJ1-3; v_gene: TRBV18
CDR3aa: AWRPGLTMNTEAF; j_gene: TRBJ1-1; v_gene: TRBV30
CDR3aa: ASSVRLEATNEKLF; j_gene: TRBJ1-4; v_gene: TRBV25-1
CDR3aa: ASRNTGDGGYT; j_gene: TRBJ1-2; v_gene: TRBV5-4
CDR3aa: ASSPRADANTGELF; j_gene: TRBJ2-2; v_gene: TRBV18
CDR3aa: ASSLGMNTEAF; j_gene: TRBJ1-1; v_gene: TRBV11-2
CDR3aa: ASSRSGSLDTQY; j_gene: TRBJ2-3; v_gene: TRBV5-4
CDR3aa: ASSARDRGRWGYT; j_gene: TRBJ1-2; v_gene: TRBV19
CDR3aa: ASSPALSGNTIY; j_gene: TRBJ1-3; v_gene: TRBV5-1
CDR3aa: ASSELAYPYQPQH; j_gene: TRBJ1-5; v_gene: TRBV6-1
CDR3aa: ASSLGGGAGTEAF; j_gene: TRBJ1-1; v_gene: TRBV5-1
CDR3aa: ASSPSFGGEQF; j_gene: TRBJ2-1; v_gene: TRBV18
CDR3aa: ATRTGLDTEAF; j_gene: TRBJ1-1; v_gene: TRBV28
CDR3aa: ASSQMAGTSKDNEQF; j_gene: TRBJ2-1; v_gene: TRBV14
CDR3aa: ASSSLAEGNEQF; j_gene: TRBJ2-1; v_gene: TRBV11-2
CDR3aa: ASSLAGGAGEQF; j_gene: TRBJ2-1; v_gene: TRBV5-6
CDR3aa: ASSYTLTGRDEKLF; j_gene: TRBJ1-4; v_gene: TRBV6-5
CDR3aa: ASSLERRRGGLETQY; j_gene: TRBJ2-5; v_gene: TRBV11-2
CDR3aa: ASSLEQASSYEQY; j_gene: TRBJ2-7; v_gene: TRBV28
CDR3aa: ASRRTGDMNQPQH; j_gene: TRBJ1-5; v_gene: TRBV19
CDR3aa: AWSPRGAGGPRETQY; j_gene: TRBJ2-5; v_gene: TRBV30
CDR3aa: ASSFPGGRDEQF; j_gene: TRBJ2-1; v_gene: TRBV28
CDR3aa: ASSAVDGYT; j_gene: TRBJ1-2; v_gene: TRBV4-1
CDR3aa: ASSVLEANEQF; j_gene: TRBJ2-1; v_gene: TRBV7-9
CDR3aa: ALSSSYNSPLH; j_gene: TRBJ1-6; v_gene: TRBV30
CDR3aa: ASSSRQGSIEAF; j_gene: TRBJ1-1; v_gene: TRBV19
CDR3aa: ASSLEQVTDTQY; j_gene: TRBJ2-3; v_gene: TRBV5-1
CDR3aa: ASSLWLRGHNEQF; j_gene: TRBJ2-1; v_gene: TRBV7-9
CDR3aa: ASSTGQRASGANVLT; j_gene: TRBJ2-6; v_gene: TRBV19
CDR3aa: ASSPPGTGVAGNTIY; j_gene: TRBJ1-3; v_gene: TRBV2
CDR3aa: ATSRGEAERLF; j_gene: TRBJ1-4; v_gene: TRBV15
CDR3aa: ASSSSRTMGSGYT; j_gene: TRBJ1-2; v_gene: TRBV27
CDR3aa: AWTGSPSYGYT; j_gene: TRBJ1-2; v_gene: TRBV30
CDR3aa: ASSPRTRSGNTIY; j_gene: TRBJ1-3; v_gene: TRBV7-9
CDR3aa: ASSEWHDTEAF; j_gene: TRBJ1-1; v_gene: TRBV10-2
CDR3aa: ASSARTGVRAF; j_gene: TRBJ1-1; v_gene: TRBV19
CDR3aa: ASSILAGGINEQY; j_gene: TRBJ2-7; v_gene: TRBV19
CDR3aa: ASSDFRALYQETQY; j_gene: TRBJ2-5; v_gene: TRBV6-1